The next 25 T cell receptor beta chains were all read from a single sample in a study of blood T cell repertoires in COVID-19. Only in-frame clones appear in the TCRdb table, and some are missing; sequencing was by immunoSEQ multiplex PCR. The sample records around 270,000 clones, about 87% being singletons. Material for sequencing was PBMCs or T cells enriched from blood (not recorded which). The receptors come from a woman between 35 and 50 years old who had been exposed to COVID-19.

This sequence joins TRBV28 and TRBJ2-7, with 10 nucleotides matching TRBD1. Germline CDR1 reads MDHEN; CDR2 reads SYDVKM. V lost 6 bases to trimming and J lost 11 bases; unmatched junction nucleotides: 10. This CDR3 is built from 13 residues. The CDR3 bases are TGTGCCAGCAGACAAACCGGGACAGGGGTGAAGTACTTC. It yields the protein CASRQTGTGVKYF.

The rearrangement uses TRBV27 and TRBJ2-1, with a tentative D call TRBD2 (6 bases). The V end was cut by 5 bases, the J end by 7 bases, with 21 bases between. Germline assignment: CDR1 MNHEY and CDR2 SMNVEV (reference sequence). The CDR3 loop spans 16 amino acids. CDR3 loop: CASSPPQRAGRNEQFF. The CDR3 bases are TGTGCCAGCAGTCCCCCTCAGCGGGCAGGGAGGAATGAGCAGTTCTTC.

The gene calls are TRBV19 and TRBJ1-1, with a possible D match to TRBD1 (5 bases). The germline CDR1 and CDR2 sequences are LNHDA and SQIVND (reference sequence). CDR3 length: 12 amino acids. Trimming removed 6 bases from V and 7 bases from J, with 12 bases in between. The CDR3 sequence is CASRGGTFEAFF. The CDR3 nucleotides are TGTGCCAGTAGGGGGGGGACTTTTGAAGCTTTCTTT.

The chain couples TRBV7-9 to TRBJ2-4; weak D call: TRBD2 (6 bases). Trimming stripped 5 bases from V and 0 bases from J, with 11 bases between. This CDR3 has 15 residues. Germline loops: CDR1 SEHNR, CDR2 FQNEAQ (reference sequence). The CDR3 coding sequence is TGTGCCAGCAGCCCCGAGCGGGTAGCCAAAAACATTCAGTACTTC. Amino acids: CASSPERVAKNIQYF.

The CDR3 nucleotides are TGTGCCAGCAGCCAGGGACTAGCGGGGGGGAACACCGGGGAGCTGTTTTTT. Translation gives CASSQGLAGGNTGELFF. V is TRBV5-4 and J is TRBJ2-2; TRBD2 matches 15 bases. The germline V gene has CDR1 SGHNT and CDR2 YYREEE (reference sequence). V trimming: 4 bases; J trimming: 1 base; junction bases outside the gene matches: 2. The CDR3 totals 17 residues.

The genes are TRBV21-1 and TRBJ2-7; whether TRBD1, the table's D call, matches the DNA was not checked. TRBV21-1 is a pseudogene locus. This CDR3 comprises 12 residues. Here the CDR3 DNA reads TGTGCCAGCAGCACGCAGGGTACCGAGCAGTACTTC. Its protein product is CASSTQGTEQYF.

The rearrangement joins TRBV6-2 or TRBV6-3 to TRBJ1-6; D may be TRBD1 (5 bases). The CDR3 loop spans 17 amino acids. Germline loops: CDR1 MNHEY, CDR2 SVGEGT. The V end was cut by 5 bases, the J end by 9 bases, with 23 bases between. In DNA, the CDR3 is TGTGCCAGCAGTCCCGACAGCGTCGGCTTTTTTCGTTCACCCCTCCACTTT. It codes for CASSPDSVGFFRSPLHF.

This sequence joins TRBV2 and TRBJ2-1; tentatively, D is TRBD1 (6 bases). Germline V lookup: CDR1 SNHLY, CDR2 FYNNEI. This CDR3 is built from 14 residues. V lost 6 bases and J lost 1, with 10 bases in between. The CDR3 DNA sequence: TGTGCCAGCAGCCCCACAGGGTCCTACAATGAGCAGTTCTTC. Encoded protein: CASSPTGSYNEQFF.

J is TRBJ1-1 and V is TRBV18; a possible D gene is TRBD1 (5 bases). CDR1 and CDR2 (germline): KGHSH, LQKENI. This CDR3 spans 17 amino acids. Trimming removed 2 bases at V and 1 base at J, with 17 bases between. CDR3 nucleotide sequence: TGTGCCAGCTCACCAATCTGGGGAATAGACAGGAACACTGAAGCTTTCTTT. It codes for CASSPIWGIDRNTEAFF.

Only one count was recorded for this clone. J is TRBJ1-1 and V is TRBV28, with D perhaps matching TRBD1 (5 bases). Germline V lookup: CDR1 MDHEN, CDR2 SYDVKM. Trimming took 6 bases from V and 2 from J, leaving 13 bases between them. The CDR3 length is 14 residues. CDR3 in amino acids: CASSPVQGNTEAFF. The CDR3 nucleotides are TGTGCCAGCAGCCCCGTCCAGGGAAACACTGAAGCTTTCTTT.

The chain combines TRBV2 with TRBJ2-2; 14 positions match TRBD2. The CDR3 contains 15 residues. Looked up from germline, CDR1 is SNHLY and CDR2 is FYNNEI. Trimming removed 7 bases from V and 10 bases from J; junction bases left unmatched: 8. The CDR3 spells CASNHGTSGGMELFF. For the CDR3, the DNA is TGTGCCAGCAACCACGGGACTAGCGGGGGAATGGAGCTGTTTTTT.

This clone appeared a single time. This chain uses TRBV7-9 with TRBJ2-6; TRBD1 might be the D (5 bases). Germline-derived CDR1 and CDR2 are SEHNR and FQNEAQ (reference sequence). Trimming took off 5 bases at V and 1 base at J, with 15 bases between the two ends. This CDR3 comprises 17 residues. The CDR3 reads CASSPPGRVSGANVLTF. The CDR3 DNA is TGTGCCAGCAGCCCGCCCGGCAGGGTGTCTGGGGCCAACGTCCTGACTTTC.

The J gene is TRBJ2-1, the V gene TRBV7-2; TRBD1 is a possible D gene (6 bases). Germline CDR1 reads SGHTA; CDR2 reads FQGNSA. CDR3 length equals 13 residues. Trimming took 3 bases from V and 7 from J, leaving 10 bases between them. The CDR3 nucleotides are TGTGCCAGCAGCTTGAGACAGGTAAATGAGCAGTTCTTC. It translates to CASSLRQVNEQFF. Variable domain in full (rest from reference TRBV7-2 and TRBJ2-1): GAGVSQSPSNKVTEKGKDVELRCDPISGHTALYWYRQSLGQGLEFLIYFQGNSAPDKSGLPSDRFSAERTGGSVSTLTIQRTQQEDSAVYLCASSLRQVNEQFFGPGTRLTVL.

The V and J genes are TRBV11-3 and TRBJ1-2, with TRBD1 matching 12 bases. Germline trimming cut 4 bases from V and 3 bases from J; bases unmatched to any gene: 12. Germline V gene data show CDR1 as SGHNT and CDR2 as YENEEA. The CDR3 is 18 amino acids. The CDR3 sequence: CASSSYSGTGGLYYGYTF. Written as DNA, the CDR3 is TGTGCCAGCAGCTCTTATTCCGGGACAGGGGGCCTTTACTATGGCTACACCTTC.

The chain employs TRBV30 and TRBJ1-4; the D is unclear. CDR3 length: 15 residues. Germline V gives CDR1 GTSNPN, CDR2 SVGIG (reference sequence). V dropped 0 bases and J dropped 3 bases, with 11 bases sitting between them. CDR3 sequence: CAWSVRRVANEKLFF. CDR3 nucleotides: TGTGCCTGGAGTGTACGACGGGTGGCTAATGAAAAACTGTTTTTT.

In regard to this clone: A junction end diverges from the germline sequence, so it may reflect a read error. The CDR3 DNA reads as TGTGCCAGCAGCCCCACAGGGGTGGACACTGAAGCTTTCTTT. It is translated as CASSPTGVDTEAFF. The V and J genes are TRBV5-1 and TRBJ1-1, with 7 bases identical to TRBD1. CDR1 and CDR2 from the germline V gene are SGHRS and YFSETQ. CDR3 length: 14 residues.

The table lists this clone with a count of one. The rearrangement uses TRBV3-1 (or the pseudogene TRBV3-2) and TRBJ1-1; no reliable D call. The germline gives CDR1 LGHDT, CDR2 YNNKEL (reference sequence). The CDR3 is made up of 16 amino acids. Trimming pared 0 bases from V and 5 bases from J, leaving 16 bases between. CDR3 amino acids: CASSQEPVARGTEAFF. CDR3 in DNA: TGTGCCAGCAGCCAAGAACCAGTAGCCCGAGGGACTGAAGCTTTCTTT.

The V and J genes are TRBV27 and TRBJ1-2, with 9 bases matching TRBD1. The CDR3 is 16 residues long. The germline V gene has CDR1 MNHEY and CDR2 SMNVEV (reference sequence). J lost 4 bases, V lost 5 bases, and 11 bases had no gene match. CDR3 region: CASSRAPGTGTYGYTF. The CDR3 region has the DNA TGTGCCAGCAGTAGAGCACCCGGGACAGGGACCTATGGCTACACCTTC.

V and J are TRBV21-1 and TRBJ2-7; the table's D call, TRBD2, has no DNA check behind it. TRBV21-1 is described as a pseudogene. The CDR3 contains 17 residues. CDR3 in DNA: TGTGCCAGCATGGTAGCGGGAAACTCCAGAGGCGCCTACGAGCAGTACGTC. It codes for CASMVAGNSRGAYEQYV.

This rearrangement joins TRBV4-1 to TRBJ1-3; 10 bases map to TRBD1. The CDR3 is 16 residues long. Unmatched junction bases numbered 6, after V lost 4 bases and J lost 3 bases. Germline CDR1 reads MGHRA; CDR2 reads YSYEKL. CDR3 in amino acids: CASSRETGGLGNTIYF. The CDR3 DNA follows: TGCGCCAGCAGCCGCGAGACAGGGGGCCTTGGAAACACCATATATTTT.

The chain joins TRBV28 to TRBJ2-1; D possibly corresponds to TRBD1 (5 bases). The CDR3 extends over 16 amino acids. Germline V gene data show CDR1 as MDHEN and CDR2 as SYDVKM. Between the trimmed V and J ends, which lost 4 bases and 6 bases, there was a span of 19 bases. CDR3 nucleotide sequence: TGTGCCAGCAGTTCTTATAGGGGTCGAACGGGCAATGAGCAGTTCTTC. Protein sequence: CASSSYRGRTGNEQFF.

The V call is TRBV10-3, the J call TRBJ1-2; TRBD1 matches at 8 bases. Germline V lookup: CDR1 ENHRY, CDR2 SYGVKD. CDR3 size: 13 residues. V was pared by 9 bases and J by 6 bases, with 9 bases of the junction left unmatched. CDR3 region: CAISGTGDNGYTF. The CDR3 DNA follows: TGTGCCATTTCCGGGACAGGAGATAATGGCTACACCTTC.

This clone was counted a single time. This chain uses TRBV7-2 with TRBJ1-6, with D perhaps TRBD1 (5 bases). The V end lost 2 bases, the J end lost 6 bases, and 11 bases lay between the germline ends. The CDR3 totals 15 residues. Germline V gene sequence: CDR1 SGHTA, CDR2 FQGNSA. The CDR3 spells CASSLQGTSNSPLHF. CDR3 in DNA: TGTGCCAGCAGCTTACAGGGCACTTCTAATTCACCCCTCCACTTT.

A word on this clone: The same CDR3 can be traced to other DNA sequences in this sample. J is TRBJ2-1 and V is TRBV5-4; 13 bases agree with TRBD2. The J segment lost 8 bases and the V segment lost 4 bases, leaving 9 bases of the junction unmatched. The CDR3 totals 16 residues. Germline V gene lookup returns CDR1 SGHNT and CDR2 YYREEE (reference sequence). The CDR3 DNA sequence: TGTGCCAGCAGCGGAAGGACTAGCGGGGGCTGGGATGAGCAGTTCTTC. This gives the protein CASSGRTSGGWDEQFF. Filled out from reference TRBV5-4 and TRBJ2-1, the complete variable domain reads ETGVTQSPTHLIKTRGQQVTLRCSSQSGHNTVSWYQQALGQGPQFIFQYYREEENGRGNFPPRFSGLQFPNYSSELNVNALELDDSALYLCASSGRTSGGWDEQFFGPGTRLTVL.

This clone came up a few times. The rearrangement uses TRBV28 and TRBJ1-2, with TRBD1 as a possible D gene (6 bases). Germline-derived CDR1 and CDR2 are MDHEN and SYDVKM. CDR3 length equals 15 residues. Trimming left V 4 bases short and J 1 base short, with 13 bases between. In nucleotides, the CDR3 is TGTGCCAGCAGTTCCCCTGGACAGAATAACTATGGCTACACCTTC. Residues: CASSSPGQNNYGYTF.